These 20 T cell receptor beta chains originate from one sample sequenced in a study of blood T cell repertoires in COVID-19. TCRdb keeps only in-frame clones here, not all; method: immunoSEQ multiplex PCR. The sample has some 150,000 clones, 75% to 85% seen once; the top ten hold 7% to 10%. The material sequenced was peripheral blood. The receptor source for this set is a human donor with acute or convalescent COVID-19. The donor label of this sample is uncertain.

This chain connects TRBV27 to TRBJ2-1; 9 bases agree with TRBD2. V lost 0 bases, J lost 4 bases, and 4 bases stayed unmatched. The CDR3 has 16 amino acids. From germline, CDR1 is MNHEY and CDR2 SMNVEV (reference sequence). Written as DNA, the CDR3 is TGTGCCAGCAGTTTATCGTCGCTAGCGGGGTACAATGAGCAGTTCTTC. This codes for CASSLSSLAGYNEQFF.

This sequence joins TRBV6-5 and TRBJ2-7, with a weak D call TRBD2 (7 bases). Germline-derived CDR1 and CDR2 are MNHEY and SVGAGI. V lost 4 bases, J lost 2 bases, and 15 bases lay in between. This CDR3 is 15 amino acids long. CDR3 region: CASSFGEGVPYEQYF. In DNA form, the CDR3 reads TGTGCCAGCAGTTTTGGGGAGGGGGTCCCCTACGAGCAGTACTTC.

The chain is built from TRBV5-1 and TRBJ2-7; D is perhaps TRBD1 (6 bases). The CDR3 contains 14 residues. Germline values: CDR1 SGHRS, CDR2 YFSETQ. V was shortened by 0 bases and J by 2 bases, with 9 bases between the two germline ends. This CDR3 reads CASSLGWGPYEQYF. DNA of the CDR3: TGCGCCAGCAGCTTGGGCTGGGGGCCCTACGAGCAGTACTTC.

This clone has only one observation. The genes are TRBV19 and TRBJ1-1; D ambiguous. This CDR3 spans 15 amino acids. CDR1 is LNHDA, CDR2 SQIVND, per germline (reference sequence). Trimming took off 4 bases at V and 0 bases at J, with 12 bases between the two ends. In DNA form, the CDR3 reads TGTGCCAGTAGTACCTCTCCTACTTTGAACACTGAAGCTTTCTTT. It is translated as CASSTSPTLNTEAFF.

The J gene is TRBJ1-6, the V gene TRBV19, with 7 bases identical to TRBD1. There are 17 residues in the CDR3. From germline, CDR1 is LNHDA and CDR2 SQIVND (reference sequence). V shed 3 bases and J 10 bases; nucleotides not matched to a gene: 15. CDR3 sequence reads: CASSMGLEGASGSPLHF. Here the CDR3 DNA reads TGTGCCAGTAGTATGGGTCTGGAGGGGGCATCGGGATCACCCCTCCACTTT. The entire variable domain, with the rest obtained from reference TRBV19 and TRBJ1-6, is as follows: DGGITQSPKYLFRKEGQNVTLSCEQNLNHDAMYWYRQDPGQGLRLIYYSQIVNDFQKGDIAEGYSVSREKKESFPLTVTSAQKNPTAFYLCASSMGLEGASGSPLHFGNGTRLTVT.

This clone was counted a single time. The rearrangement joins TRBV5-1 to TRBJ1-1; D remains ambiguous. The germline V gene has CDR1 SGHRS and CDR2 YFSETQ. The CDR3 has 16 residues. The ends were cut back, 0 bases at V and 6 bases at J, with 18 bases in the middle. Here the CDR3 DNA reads TGCGCCAGCAGCTTGGAAGGTAGCAGGCGTAGCGCTGAAGCTTTCTTT. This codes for CASSLEGSRRSAEAFF.

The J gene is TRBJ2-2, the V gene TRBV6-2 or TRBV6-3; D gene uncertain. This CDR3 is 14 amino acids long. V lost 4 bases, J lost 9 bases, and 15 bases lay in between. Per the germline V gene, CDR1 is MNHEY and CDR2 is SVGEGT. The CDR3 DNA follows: TGTGCCAGCAGTTTTTCCTCCCCTGGCAGGGAGCTGTTTTTT. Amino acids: CASSFSSPGRELFF.

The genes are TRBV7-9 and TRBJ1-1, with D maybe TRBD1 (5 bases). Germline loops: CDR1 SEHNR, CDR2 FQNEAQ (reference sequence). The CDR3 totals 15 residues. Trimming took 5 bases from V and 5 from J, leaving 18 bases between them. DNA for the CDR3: TGTGCCAGCAGCCTTGAGATAGGGGAGGGGACTGAAGCTTTCTTT. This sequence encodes CASSLEIGEGTEAFF.

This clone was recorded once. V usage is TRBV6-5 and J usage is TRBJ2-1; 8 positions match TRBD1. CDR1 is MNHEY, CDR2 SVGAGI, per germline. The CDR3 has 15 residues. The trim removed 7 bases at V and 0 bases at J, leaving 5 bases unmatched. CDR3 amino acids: CASTPDRVSYNEQFF. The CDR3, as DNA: TGTGCCAGCACACCGGACAGGGTCTCCTACAATGAGCAGTTCTTC.

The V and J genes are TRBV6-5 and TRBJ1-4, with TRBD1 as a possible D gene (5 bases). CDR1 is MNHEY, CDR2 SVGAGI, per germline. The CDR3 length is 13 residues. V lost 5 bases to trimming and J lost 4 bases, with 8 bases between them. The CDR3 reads CASSRQLNEKLFF. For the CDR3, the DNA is TGTGCCAGCAGTCGACAGCTTAATGAAAAACTGTTTTTT.

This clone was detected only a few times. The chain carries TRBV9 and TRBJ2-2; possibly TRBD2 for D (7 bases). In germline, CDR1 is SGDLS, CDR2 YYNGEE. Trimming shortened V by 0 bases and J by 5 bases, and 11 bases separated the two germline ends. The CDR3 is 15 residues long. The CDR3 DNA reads TGTGCCAGCAGCGTAGGAGGGGGGGTTACCGGGGAGCTGTTTTTT. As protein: CASSVGGGVTGELFF.

The CDR3 DNA is TGTGCCAGCAGCCGGGACACCGCGAACACCGGGGAGCTGTTTTTT. Translated: CASSRDTANTGELFF. The chain is built from TRBV2 and TRBJ2-2; D is possibly TRBD1 (6 bases). The CDR3 is 15 amino acids. Germline CDR1 SNHLY, CDR2 FYNNEI. V was trimmed by 6 bases and J by 0 bases, leaving 11 bases between them.

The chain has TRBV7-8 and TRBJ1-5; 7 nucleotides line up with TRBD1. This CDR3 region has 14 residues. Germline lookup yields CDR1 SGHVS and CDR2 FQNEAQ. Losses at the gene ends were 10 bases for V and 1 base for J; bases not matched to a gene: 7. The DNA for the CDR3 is TGTGCCACCACCAGGGGGGAGAGCAATCAGCCCCAGCATTTT. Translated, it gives CATTRGESNQPQHF.

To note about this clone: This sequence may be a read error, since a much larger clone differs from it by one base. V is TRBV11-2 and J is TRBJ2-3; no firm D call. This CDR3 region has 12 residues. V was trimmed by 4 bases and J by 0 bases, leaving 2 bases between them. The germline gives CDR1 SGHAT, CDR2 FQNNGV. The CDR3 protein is CASSSSTDTQYF. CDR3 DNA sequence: TGTGCCAGCAGCTCTAGCACAGATACGCAGTATTTT.

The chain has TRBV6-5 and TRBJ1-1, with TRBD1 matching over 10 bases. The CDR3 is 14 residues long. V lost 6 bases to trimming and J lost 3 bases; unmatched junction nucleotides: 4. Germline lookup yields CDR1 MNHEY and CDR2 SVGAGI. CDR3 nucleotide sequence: TGTGCCAGCAGGACCGGGACAGGGGACACTGAAGCTTTCTTT. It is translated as CASRTGTGDTEAFF.

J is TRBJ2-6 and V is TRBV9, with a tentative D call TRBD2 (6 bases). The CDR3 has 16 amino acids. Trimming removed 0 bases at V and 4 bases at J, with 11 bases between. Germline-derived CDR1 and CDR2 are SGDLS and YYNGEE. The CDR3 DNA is TGTGCCAGCAGCGTAGACCGGGGGTACGGGGCCAACGTCCTGACTTTC. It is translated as CASSVDRGYGANVLTF.

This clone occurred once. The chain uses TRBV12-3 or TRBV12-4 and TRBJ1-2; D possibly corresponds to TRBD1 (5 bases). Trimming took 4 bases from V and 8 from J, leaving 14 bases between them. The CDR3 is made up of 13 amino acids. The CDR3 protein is CASSWTHSGGYTF. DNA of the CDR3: TGTGCCAGCAGTTGGACGCACTCAGGGGGCTACACCTTC.

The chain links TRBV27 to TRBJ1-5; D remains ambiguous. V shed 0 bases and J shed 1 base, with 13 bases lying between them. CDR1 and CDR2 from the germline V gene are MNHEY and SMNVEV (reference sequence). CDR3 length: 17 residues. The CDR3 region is CASSLSGWEGSNQPQHF. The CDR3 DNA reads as TGTGCCAGCAGTTTATCAGGTTGGGAGGGAAGCAATCAGCCCCAGCATTTT.

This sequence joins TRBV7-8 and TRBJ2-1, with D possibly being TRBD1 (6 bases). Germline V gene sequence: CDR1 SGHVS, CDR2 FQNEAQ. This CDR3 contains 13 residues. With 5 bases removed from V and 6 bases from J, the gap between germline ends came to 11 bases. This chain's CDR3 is CASSPQGANEQFF. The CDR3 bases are TGTGCCAGCAGCCCACAGGGCGCCAATGAGCAGTTCTTC.

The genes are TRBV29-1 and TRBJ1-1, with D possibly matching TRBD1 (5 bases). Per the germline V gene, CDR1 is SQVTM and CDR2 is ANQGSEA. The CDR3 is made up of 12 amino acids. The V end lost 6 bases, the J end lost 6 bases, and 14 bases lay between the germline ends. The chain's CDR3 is CSVGRGSAEAFF. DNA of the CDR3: TGCAGCGTCGGCCGGGGGTCCGCTGAAGCTTTCTTT.